These T cell receptor beta chains were read from a single sample in a study of response to subunit inactivated influenza vaccine. MiXCR was run by TCRdb on the RT-PCR reads, yielding one entry per CDR3 protein. The sample contains hundreds of thousands of distinct CDR3 sequences, 15% to 20% of which appear only once. The starting material was CD4+ T cells sorted from PBMCs, obtained less than 25 months after vaccination. Every receptor here comes from a man between 50 and 69 years old who received an inactivated influenza vaccine. Both conserved end residues are part of each CDR3. A D gene is named only where the DNA matches it firmly. Size values are once, few and many counts, or a class for expanded clones, and some rows have none.

abundance	d_gene	v_gene	j_gene	CDR3nt	CDR3aa
-	TRBD1	TRBV10-3	TRBJ1-2	TGTGCCCTTCGGACAGGGAACTATGGCTACACCTTC	CALRTGNYGYTF
few	-	TRBV30	TRBJ2-1	TGTGCCTGGAGTGTAAACTCGAATGAGCAGTTCTTC	CAWSVNSNEQFF
-	-	TRBV4-3	TRBJ2-2	TGCGCCAGCAGCCAAGACCAGGGCATATCCGGGGAGCTGTTTTTT	CASSQDQGISGELFF
many	-	TRBV10-3	TRBJ2-5	TGTGCCATCAGTTCAGTGCTATCCGCCCAAGAGACCCAGTACTTC	CAISSVLSAQETQYF
many	-	TRBV5-5	TRBJ1-1	TGTGCCAGCAGCTTGGAATTATTTGCAGGCCAGGGCACTGAAGCTTTCTTT	CASSLELFAGQGTEAFF
few	-	TRBV6-5	TRBJ2-3	TGTGCCAGCAGTTACGCCAGGAACACAGATACGCAGTATTTT	CASSYARNTDTQYF
few	TRBD1	TRBV20-1	TRBJ2-3	TGCAGTGCTAGAGGCCAGTCGGGACAGAGCACAGATACGCAGTATTTT	CSARGQSGQSTDTQYF
-	TRBD2	TRBV20-1	TRBJ2-5	TGCAGTGCTAGAGCGGCACTAGCGGGGGTTGTAGAGGAGACCCAGTACTTC	CSARAALAGVVEETQYF
few	-	TRBV12-3/TRBV12-4	TRBJ2-3	TGTGCCAGCAGATTTCTTGGTGCGGCAGATACGCAGTATTTT	CASRFLGAADTQYF
few	TRBD2	TRBV20-1	TRBJ2-3	TGCAGTGCTAGAAGTAGCGGGAGGGCCGGAGGTACAGATACGCAGTATTTT	CSARSSGRAGGTDTQYF
-	TRBD1	TRBV12-3/TRBV12-4	TRBJ1-5	TGTGCCAGCAGCGCAGGGGGCGCGGGCCCGTGGAGCAATCAGCCCCAGCATTTT	CASSAGGAGPWSNQPQHF
-	-	TRBV7-7	TRBJ2-5	TGTGCCAGCAGCGTAGGAGGCGTATCAGAGACCCAGTACTTC	CASSVGGVSETQYF
few	-	TRBV12-3/TRBV12-4	TRBJ1-2	TGTGCCAGCAGTTTTTCGTCGGCCATCCGCCTGTCTGGCTACACCTTC	CASSFSSAIRLSGYTF
few	-	TRBV12-3/TRBV12-4	TRBJ2-1	TGTGCCAGCAGTCGCCCCGACATTAACGAGCAGTTCTTC	CASSRPDINEQFF
-	TRBD2	TRBV6-2/TRBV6-3	TRBJ2-7	TGTGCCAGCAGTTACCAAGTAGCGGGGGGACAAAACCCCTACGAGCAGTACTTC	CASSYQVAGGQNPYEQYF
-	-	TRBV9	TRBJ2-1	TGTGCCAGCAGCGTAGTAGTAAAAAAGCAGTTCTTC	CASSVVVKKQFF
-	-	TRBV5-1	TRBJ2-1	TGCGCCAGCAGCTTCCCCCGGGACTCCGGGACAAACAATGAGCAGTTCTTC	CASSFPRDSGTNNEQFF
many	-	TRBV10-3	TRBJ1-6	TGTGCCACCAAAACTAACAAGTCCTATAATTCACCCCTCCACTTT	CATKTNKSYNSPLHF
many	TRBD1	TRBV11-2	TRBJ2-2	TGTGCCAGCAGCTCCAGGACAGGGTGGCTTTTT	CASSSRTGWLF
-	-	TRBV7-2	TRBJ1-6	TGTGCCAGCACCCCGACGCGCGGGCAGGGGTTGCCCCTCCACTTT	CASTPTRGQGLPLHF
few	-	TRBV5-1	TRBJ1-3	TGCGCCAGCAGCAGGGCCGCTGGAAACACCATATATTTT	CASSRAAGNTIYF
few	TRBD2	TRBV12-3/TRBV12-4	TRBJ2-1	TGTGCCAGCACCATAGGGACTAGCGACGTTAATGAGCAGTTCTTC	CASTIGTSDVNEQFF
-	-	TRBV10-3	TRBJ2-1	TGTGCCATCAAACCCGACTCCTACAATGAGCAGTTCTTC	CAIKPDSYNEQFF
few	-	TRBV3-1	TRBJ2-7	TGTGCCAGCAGCCAAGTGGGAAGGACCAGCTCCTACGAGCAGTACTTC	CASSQVGRTSSYEQYF
-	-	TRBV6-1	TRBJ2-1	TGTGCCAGCAGCCCGGACGGGAACTACAATGAGCAGTTCTTC	CASSPDGNYNEQFF
few	-	TRBV28	TRBJ2-4	TGTGCCAGCAGTCTACAGGGAGTCAAAAACATTCAGTACTTC	CASSLQGVKNIQYF
-	TRBD2	TRBV28	TRBJ2-3	TGTGCCAGCTCCGGAACCACTACTAGCGGGAGATCAGATACGCAGTATTTT	CASSGTTTSGRSDTQYF
-	-	TRBV20-1	TRBJ2-2	TGCAGTGCCAGTGGACCCCGGACATCCGCTGTAACCGGGGAGCTGTTTTTT	CSASGPRTSAVTGELFF
few	-	TRBV4-3	TRBJ2-7	TGCGCCAGCAGCCTTGGACAGAAATACGAGCAGTACTTC	CASSLGQKYEQYF
-	-	TRBV4-3	TRBJ2-5	TGCGCCAGCCGCCAAGATCATTTCGAGACCCAGTACTTC	CASRQDHFETQYF
-	-	TRBV6-1	TRBJ2-2	TGTGCCAGCAGTGAACCTGGACGGAACACCGGGGAGCTGTTTTTT	CASSEPGRNTGELFF
few	-	TRBV21-1	TRBJ2-1	TGTGCCAGCAGCAAAGTCAGCGGGGCGGGAAATGAGCAGTTCTTC	CASSKVSGAGNEQFF
-	TRBD1	TRBV7-2	TRBJ1-1	TGTGCCAGCAGCGGCCGACAGGGAACCCCGATGAACACTGAAGCTTTCTTT	CASSGRQGTPMNTEAFF
many	TRBD1	TRBV7-2	TRBJ1-2	TGTGCCAGCAGCTTTACACAGGGGGCTAACTATGGCTACACCTTC	CASSFTQGANYGYTF
few	-	TRBV7-2	TRBJ2-3	TGTGCCAGCACCATCCCCGGGTTGATTGATACGCAGTATTTT	CASTIPGLIDTQYF
-	TRBD2	TRBV12-3/TRBV12-4	TRBJ2-3	TGTGCCAGCAGTAGGGGGGACACCCGGGGGGGTGGAGATACGCAGTATTTT	CASSRGDTRGGGDTQYF
-	TRBD2	TRBV4-2	TRBJ2-1	TGTGCCAGCAGCCAACCCCTAGCGGGGAGCTCCTACAATGAGCAGTTCTTC	CASSQPLAGSSYNEQFF
few	-	TRBV2	TRBJ2-3	TGTGCCAGCAGTTCCCGGGCCAGCGCAGATACGCAGTATTTT	CASSSRASADTQYF
-	TRBD1	TRBV20-1	TRBJ2-7	TGCAGTGCTAGAGAAGGAGGACAGGGGGCCCACGAGCAGTACTTC	CSAREGGQGAHEQYF
-	TRBD1	TRBV24-1	TRBJ2-5	TGTGCCACCAGTGATCCTTGGACAGGGGAGAAAGAGACCCAGTACTTC	CATSDPWTGEKETQYF
few	-	TRBV7-2	TRBJ2-2	TGTGCCAGCAGCCGAGGTACTCCGAGAAGTGGCGGGGAGCTGTTTTTT	CASSRGTPRSGGELFF
-	TRBD1	TRBV10-3	TRBJ2-2	TGTGCCATCAGAAAGACAGGGGTGACCGGGGAGCTGTTTTTT	CAIRKTGVTGELFF
-	-	TRBV7-3	TRBJ2-1	TGTGCCAGCAGCTTAATGGGGGGCAGGGAGCAGTTCTTC	CASSLMGGREQFF
-	TRBD1	TRBV25-1	TRBJ1-4	TGTGCCAGCAGTCGACAGGGCCCAACTAATGAAAAACTGTTTTTT	CASSRQGPTNEKLFF
few	-	TRBV2	TRBJ2-7	TGTGCCAGCAGTGAACGGGGGATGTACGAGCAGTACTTC	CASSERGMYEQYF
-	TRBD2	TRBV20-1	TRBJ2-3	TGCAGTGCTAGCCCTTTCCCGGGACTAGCGGGAGGAGGAGTTACAGATACGCAGTATTTT	CSASPFPGLAGGGVTDTQYF
-	-	TRBV7-2	TRBJ2-1	TGTGCCAGCAGCTCCCCGACAGGCCCCTTCGAGCAGTTCTTC	CASSSPTGPFEQFF
few	-	TRBV4-3	TRBJ2-3	TGCGCCAGCTCACCTGGAGGGGAAAGAGCGCAGTATTTT	CASSPGGERAQYF
few	-	TRBV7-9	TRBJ1-3	TGTGCCAGCAGCCCGCGGCGCTCTGGAAACACCATATATTTT	CASSPRRSGNTIYF
-	-	TRBV28	TRBJ1-1	TGTGCCAGCAGCACACACGGGACGGTGAACACTGAAGCTTTCTTT	CASSTHGTVNTEAFF
few	-	TRBV28	TRBJ2-7	TGTGCCAGCAGTCGCCCTCTTGTGGGCGAGCAGTACTTC	CASSRPLVGEQYF
few	-	TRBV28	TRBJ2-7	TGTGCCAGCAGTTTATTCTCTGGGCGAAAACTAACCTACGAGCAGTACTTC	CASSLFSGRKLTYEQYF
few	-	TRBV7-2	TRBJ2-3	TGTGCCAGCAGACAAACTAGCACAGATACGCAGTATTTT	CASRQTSTDTQYF
-	TRBD2	TRBV20-1	TRBJ2-1	TGCAGTGCTCTAACTAGCGGGGGTTACAATGAGCAGTTCTTC	CSALTSGGYNEQFF
-	TRBD2	TRBV14	TRBJ2-5	TGTGCCAGCAGCCAAGTTCCAGCGGGGAGAAAAGAGACCCAGTACTTC	CASSQVPAGRKETQYF
-	-	TRBV7-2	TRBJ2-7	TGTGCCAGCAGGTCGACTAGGCAGGCCTACGAGCAGTACTTC	CASRSTRQAYEQYF
-	-	TRBV20-1	TRBJ2-2	TGCAGTGCTAAACGACGGTCCACCGGGGAGCTGTTTTTT	CSAKRRSTGELFF
-	TRBD2	TRBV20-1	TRBJ2-3	TGCAGTGCTAGTGGTGCTAGCGGGGGCACAGATACGCAGTATTTT	CSASGASGGTDTQYF